These T cell receptor beta chains were read from a single sample in a study of shared clonotypes between healthy human individuals. The method was immunoSEQ multiplex PCR; TCRdb's version includes in-frame clones alone and lacks a portion of them. The sample lists about 980,000 clones, approximately 80% seen once, with about 1.5% in the top ten. Sequencing input: memory CD4+ T cells sorted from blood. Receptor source: a man between 18 and 35 years old in good health. Both conserved end residues are part of each CDR3. Fields, in order: D gene, J gene, clone size, V gene, CDR3 protein, CDR3 DNA. A D gene is named only where the DNA matches it firmly. Only some rows state a clone size, as once, few, many or a class for expanded clones.

d_gene: -; j_gene: TRBJ1-3; abundance: -; v_gene: TRBV30; CDR3aa: CAWRISGNSGNTIYF; CDR3nt: TGTGCCTGGAGGATTTCTGGGAACTCTGGAAACACCATATATTTT
d_gene: TRBD1; j_gene: TRBJ2-3; abundance: -; v_gene: TRBV30; CDR3aa: CACTGQGRADTQYF; CDR3nt: TGTGCCTGTACGGGACAGGGGAGAGCAGATACGCAGTATTTT
d_gene: TRBD1; j_gene: TRBJ1-1; abundance: -; v_gene: TRBV7-2; CDR3aa: CASSSGQSNTEAFF; CDR3nt: TGTGCCAGCAGCTCGGGACAGTCGAACACTGAAGCTTTCTTT
d_gene: TRBD1; j_gene: TRBJ1-5; abundance: once; v_gene: TRBV6-1; CDR3aa: CASSAEDRRGQPQHF; CDR3nt: TGTGCCAGCAGTGCGGAGGACAGGAGGGGTCAGCCCCAGCATTTT
d_gene: TRBD1; j_gene: TRBJ1-2; abundance: once; v_gene: TRBV6-1; CDR3aa: CASSETGDHGYTF; CDR3nt: TGTGCCAGCAGTGAAACAGGGGACCATGGCTACACCTTC
d_gene: TRBD2; j_gene: TRBJ2-7; abundance: -; v_gene: TRBV7-2; CDR3aa: CASSSLAASYEQYF; CDR3nt: TGTGCCAGCAGCTCACTAGCGGCTTCCTACGAGCAGTACTTC
d_gene: -; j_gene: TRBJ1-6; abundance: -; v_gene: TRBV30; CDR3aa: CAWDRASPNSPLHF; CDR3nt: TGTGCCTGGGACCGGGCTTCACCTAATTCACCCCTCCACTTT
d_gene: -; j_gene: TRBJ1-4; abundance: few; v_gene: TRBV6-1; CDR3aa: CASRWRGEKLFF; CDR3nt: TGTGCCTCTCGGTGGCGGGGTGAAAAACTGTTTTTT
d_gene: TRBD1; j_gene: TRBJ2-1; abundance: -; v_gene: TRBV2; CDR3aa: CASSPTGGFDNEQFF; CDR3nt: TGTGCCAGCAGTCCTACAGGGGGGTTCGACAATGAGCAGTTCTTC
d_gene: -; j_gene: TRBJ2-2; abundance: -; v_gene: TRBV27; CDR3aa: CASSLNKGYANTGELFF; CDR3nt: TGTGCCAGCAGTTTGAACAAGGGCTACGCGAACACCGGGGAGCTGTTTTTT
d_gene: -; j_gene: TRBJ1-2; abundance: -; v_gene: TRBV2; CDR3aa: CASSEVSGRTAGYTF; CDR3nt: TGTGCCAGCAGTGAAGTTAGCGGCAGGACAGCAGGCTACACCTTC
d_gene: -; j_gene: TRBJ2-3; abundance: -; v_gene: TRBV2; CDR3aa: CASSEALRLISTDTQYF; CDR3nt: TGTGCCAGCAGTGAAGCGCTTCGGTTGATTTCCACAGATACGCAGTATTTT
d_gene: TRBD1; j_gene: TRBJ2-7; abundance: -; v_gene: TRBV18; CDR3aa: CASSSRTGGVDEQYF; CDR3nt: TGTGCCAGCTCATCCCGGACAGGGGGCGTAGACGAGCAGTACTTC
d_gene: -; j_gene: TRBJ1-4; abundance: few; v_gene: TRBV2; CDR3aa: CASSTGFAEKLFF; CDR3nt: TGTGCCAGCAGTACAGGGTTTGCGGAAAAACTGTTTTTT
d_gene: -; j_gene: TRBJ2-1; abundance: -; v_gene: TRBV30; CDR3aa: CAWSVTFEQFF; CDR3nt: TGTGCCTGGAGTGTAACTTTCGAGCAGTTCTTC
d_gene: -; j_gene: TRBJ1-5; abundance: -; v_gene: TRBV25-1; CDR3aa: CASSGGWNQPQHF; CDR3nt: TGTGCCAGCAGTGGAGGATGGAATCAGCCCCAGCATTTT
d_gene: -; j_gene: TRBJ2-7; abundance: -; v_gene: TRBV18; CDR3aa: CASSPPTGGTYEQYF; CDR3nt: TGTGCCAGCTCACCACCAACCGGCGGAACCTACGAGCAGTACTTC
d_gene: -; j_gene: TRBJ2-1; abundance: -; v_gene: TRBV30; CDR3aa: CAWSAMNEQFF; CDR3nt: TGTGCCTGGAGTGCCATGAATGAGCAGTTCTTC
d_gene: -; j_gene: TRBJ2-7; abundance: few; v_gene: TRBV5-1; CDR3aa: CASSWRGRDEQYF; CDR3nt: TGCGCCAGCAGCTGGAGGGGAAGGGACGAGCAGTACTTC
d_gene: TRBD2; j_gene: TRBJ2-5; abundance: -; v_gene: TRBV7-9; CDR3aa: CASSPRTSVGQETQYF; CDR3nt: TGTGCCAGCAGTCCTCGGACTAGCGTGGGGCAAGAGACCCAGTACTTC
d_gene: -; j_gene: TRBJ1-1; abundance: -; v_gene: TRBV2; CDR3aa: CASSVRGRNTEAFF; CDR3nt: TGTGCCAGCAGTGTCAGGGGAAGGAACACTGAAGCTTTCTTT
d_gene: TRBD1; j_gene: TRBJ1-2; abundance: -; v_gene: TRBV9; CDR3aa: CASSAGSGQGGNYGYTF; CDR3nt: TGTGCCAGCAGCGCCGGATCCGGACAGGGTGGGAACTATGGCTACACCTTC
d_gene: -; j_gene: TRBJ1-1; abundance: -; v_gene: TRBV2; CDR3aa: CASKGESPTEAFF; CDR3nt: TGTGCCAGCAAGGGGGAGTCCCCCACTGAAGCTTTCTTT
d_gene: -; j_gene: TRBJ2-3; abundance: -; v_gene: TRBV4-1; CDR3aa: CASSQEWGADTQYF; CDR3nt: TGCGCCAGCAGCCAAGAATGGGGGGCAGATACGCAGTATTTT
d_gene: TRBD1; j_gene: TRBJ1-2; abundance: -; v_gene: TRBV5-4; CDR3aa: CASSLIGGNGYTF; CDR3nt: TGTGCCAGCAGCTTGATAGGGGGCAATGGCTACACCTTC
d_gene: -; j_gene: TRBJ2-7; abundance: -; v_gene: TRBV28; CDR3aa: CASGRPGSYEQYF; CDR3nt: TGTGCCAGCGGGCGGCCGGGCTCCTACGAGCAGTACTTC
d_gene: -; j_gene: TRBJ1-2; abundance: few; v_gene: TRBV14; CDR3aa: CASSKTGTLDYGYTF; CDR3nt: TGTGCCAGCAGTAAAACCGGGACGCTTGACTATGGCTACACCTTC
d_gene: -; j_gene: TRBJ1-3; abundance: few; v_gene: TRBV28; CDR3aa: CASSLSGQYAGTTIYF; CDR3nt: TGTGCCAGCAGTTTATCTGGACAGTATGCTGGAACCACCATATATTTT
d_gene: -; j_gene: TRBJ1-1; abundance: -; v_gene: TRBV12-5; CDR3aa: CASGLVVSGGFTEAFF; CDR3nt: TGTGCTAGTGGTTTGGTAGTTTCCGGGGGATTCACTGAAGCTTTCTTT
d_gene: -; j_gene: TRBJ1-1; abundance: few; v_gene: TRBV5-1; CDR3aa: CASSLEGAPSNTEAFF; CDR3nt: TGCGCCAGCAGCTTGGAAGGGGCGCCTTCGAACACTGAAGCTTTCTTT
d_gene: TRBD1; j_gene: TRBJ1-3; abundance: -; v_gene: TRBV5-1; CDR3aa: CASSGGQLSGNTIYF; CDR3nt: TGCGCCAGCAGCGGGGGACAGCTCTCTGGAAACACCATATATTTT
d_gene: -; j_gene: TRBJ2-7; abundance: few; v_gene: TRBV20-1; CDR3aa: CSPGEQYF; CDR3nt: TGCAGTCCGGGCGAGCAGTACTTC
d_gene: TRBD2; j_gene: TRBJ2-1; abundance: -; v_gene: TRBV5-1; CDR3aa: CASRDGGALYNEQFF; CDR3nt: TGCGCCAGCAGAGACGGGGGGGCCCTCTACAATGAGCAGTTCTTC
d_gene: -; j_gene: TRBJ1-5; abundance: -; v_gene: TRBV28; CDR3aa: CASSWDGYSNQPQHF; CDR3nt: TGTGCCAGCAGTTGGGACGGATATAGCAATCAGCCCCAGCATTTT
d_gene: -; j_gene: TRBJ2-5; abundance: -; v_gene: TRBV30; CDR3aa: CAWQQGVVETQYF; CDR3nt: TGTGCCTGGCAACAGGGTGTAGTTGAGACCCAGTACTTC
d_gene: TRBD2; j_gene: TRBJ2-7; abundance: -; v_gene: TRBV5-4; CDR3aa: CASSSSGRATYEQYF; CDR3nt: TGTGCCAGCAGCTCCAGCGGGAGGGCTACCTACGAGCAGTACTTC
d_gene: TRBD1; j_gene: TRBJ2-5; abundance: many; v_gene: TRBV6-6; CDR3aa: CASSPGGETQYF; CDR3nt: TGTGCCAGCAGCCCAGGGGGTGAGACCCAGTACTTC
d_gene: -; j_gene: TRBJ1-6; abundance: -; v_gene: TRBV9; CDR3aa: CASSVEEGLISPLHF; CDR3nt: TGTGCCAGCAGCGTAGAGGAGGGGCTAATTTCACCCCTCCACTTT
d_gene: TRBD1; j_gene: TRBJ1-2; abundance: -; v_gene: TRBV18; CDR3aa: CASSPLTGGNYGYTF; CDR3nt: TGTGCCAGCTCACCCCTGACAGGGGGCAACTATGGCTACACCTTC
d_gene: TRBD1; j_gene: TRBJ1-6; abundance: -; v_gene: TRBV30; CDR3aa: CAWAGQGYSPLHF; CDR3nt: TGTGCCTGGGCCGGACAGGGCTATTCACCCCTCCACTTT
d_gene: TRBD1; j_gene: TRBJ2-7; abundance: -; v_gene: TRBV25-1; CDR3aa: CASSVDRVLYEQYF; CDR3nt: TGTGCCAGCAGTGTAGACAGGGTACTCTACGAGCAGTACTTC
d_gene: -; j_gene: TRBJ2-5; abundance: -; v_gene: TRBV2; CDR3aa: CASRLRDGHGTQYF; CDR3nt: TGTGCCAGCAGGCTCCGGGACGGACATGGGACCCAGTACTTC
d_gene: -; j_gene: TRBJ2-3; abundance: few; v_gene: TRBV7-2; CDR3aa: CASSLVLASDTQYF; CDR3nt: TGTGCCAGCAGCTTAGTACTAGCTAGTGATACGCAGTATTTT
d_gene: -; j_gene: TRBJ1-1; abundance: -; v_gene: TRBV10-2; CDR3aa: CASREQGGTEAFF; CDR3nt: TGCGCCAGCAGGGAACAGGGCGGGACTGAAGCTTTCTTT
d_gene: TRBD1; j_gene: TRBJ1-1; abundance: -; v_gene: TRBV27; CDR3aa: CASSPTGTVGTEAFF; CDR3nt: TGTGCCAGCAGTCCCACTGGGACAGTAGGGACTGAAGCTTTCTTT
d_gene: -; j_gene: TRBJ2-6; abundance: -; v_gene: TRBV4-3; CDR3aa: CASSQDRGAGANVLTF; CDR3nt: TGCGCCAGCAGCCAAGATCGCGGAGCTGGGGCCAACGTCCTGACTTTC